This TCR beta chain was sequenced during a study of molecular identifiers for immune sequencing clone quantification. Study-wide points: Clones that had above 20 RNA copies took up over 97% of effector molecules but under 1% in naive cells.

TCRdb reprocessed the PCR reads with MiXCR, giving one entry per CDR3 protein. The sample gives under 650,000 distinct CDR3 sequences, 15% to 20% of which show up once; 0.85% to 0.9% is in the top ten. The ends were cut back, 3 bases at V and 16 bases at J, with 27 bases in the middle. The CDR3 covers 16 residues. CDR1 and CDR2 (germline): KGHSH, LQKENI. CD8+CD4-CCR7+CD45RA+ cells were sorted as naive CD8 T cells. Details on this clonotype: What it binds is unknown.

The TCR comes from a human donor in good health. Some libraries in this study had Jurkat cell RNA spiked in. The material sequenced was naive CD8+ T cells from blood, with Jurkat cell RNA spiked in. Subset here: FACS-sorted CD8+CD4-CCR7+CD45RA+ naive T cells. This rearrangement joins TRBV18 to TRBJ2-2; tentatively, D is TRBD2 (7 bases). The CDR3 sequence is CASSPGGTPNTGGPFF. CDR3 in DNA: TGTGCCAGCTCACCCGGGGGGACACCGAACACCGGGGGGCCGTTTTTT.